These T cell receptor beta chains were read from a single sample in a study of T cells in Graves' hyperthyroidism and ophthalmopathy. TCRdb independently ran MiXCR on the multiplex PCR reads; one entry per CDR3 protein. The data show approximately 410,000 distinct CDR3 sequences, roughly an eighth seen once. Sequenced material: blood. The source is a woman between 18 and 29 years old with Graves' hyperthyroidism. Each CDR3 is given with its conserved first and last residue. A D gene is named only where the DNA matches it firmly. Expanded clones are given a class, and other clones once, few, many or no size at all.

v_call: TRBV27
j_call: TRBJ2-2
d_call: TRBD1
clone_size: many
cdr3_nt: TGTGCCAGCAGTTCCGGGACAGGCCGACCTTTTGTCGGGGAGCTGTTTTTT
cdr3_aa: CASSSGTGRPFVGELFF

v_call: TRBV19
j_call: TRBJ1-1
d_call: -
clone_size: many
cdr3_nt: TGTGCCAGTAGTGCCGGGGAGGGCCCTGAAGCTTTCTTT
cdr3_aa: CASSAGEGPEAFF

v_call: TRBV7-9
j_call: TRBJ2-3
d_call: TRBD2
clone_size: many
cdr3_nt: TGTGCCAGCAGCCCCCTTAGCGGGGTTAGCACAGATACGCAGTATTTT
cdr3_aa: CASSPLSGVSTDTQYF

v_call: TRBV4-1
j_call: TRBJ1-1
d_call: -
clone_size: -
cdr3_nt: TGCGCCAGCAGCCCCACCTTGAACACTGAAGCTTTCTTT
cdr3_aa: CASSPTLNTEAFF

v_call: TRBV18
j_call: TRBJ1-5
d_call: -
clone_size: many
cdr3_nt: TGTGCCAGCTCACAGGTGGGCAATCAGCCCCAGCATTTT
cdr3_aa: CASSQVGNQPQHF

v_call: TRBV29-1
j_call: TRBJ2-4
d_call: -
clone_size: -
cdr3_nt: TGCAGCGTTGAAGGGAGAGGGTCGCGAGCCAAAAACATTCAGTACTTC
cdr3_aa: CSVEGRGSRAKNIQYF

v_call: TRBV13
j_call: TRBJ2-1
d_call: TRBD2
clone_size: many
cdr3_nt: TGTGCCAGCAGCTTAGGGATAGCGGGAGGGTTATACAATGAGCAGTTCTTC
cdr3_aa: CASSLGIAGGLYNEQFF

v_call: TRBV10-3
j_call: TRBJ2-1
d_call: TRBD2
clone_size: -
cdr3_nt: TGTGCCATCAGTGCTGGGGGACTAGCGGGAGGAGTTGAGCAGTTCTTC
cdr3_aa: CAISAGGLAGGVEQFF

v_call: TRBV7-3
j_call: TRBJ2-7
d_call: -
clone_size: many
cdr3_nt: TGTGCCAGCAGGTCATATATTCAACACAGGAAGAGATACGAGCAGTACTTC
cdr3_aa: CASRSYIQHRKRYEQYF

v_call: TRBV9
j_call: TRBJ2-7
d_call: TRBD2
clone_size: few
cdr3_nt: TGTGCCAGCAGCGTAGGGACGGGAGGGCCCGACGAGCAGTACTTC
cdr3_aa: CASSVGTGGPDEQYF

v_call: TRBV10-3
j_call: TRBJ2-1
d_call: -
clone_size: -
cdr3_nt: TGTGCCATCAGTGAGCGCCGGTCCCTCGCCGTCTACAATGAGCAGTTCTTC
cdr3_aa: CAISERRSLAVYNEQFF

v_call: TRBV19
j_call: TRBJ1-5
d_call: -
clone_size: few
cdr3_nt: TGTGCCAGTAGTACGGTAAGCAATCAGCCCCAGCATTTT
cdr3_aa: CASSTVSNQPQHF

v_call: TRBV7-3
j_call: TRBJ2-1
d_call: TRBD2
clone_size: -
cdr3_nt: TGTGCCAGCAGCTCCTCGGGCATAGCGGGAGCCTTGGGTGAGCAGTTCTTC
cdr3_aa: CASSSSGIAGALGEQFF

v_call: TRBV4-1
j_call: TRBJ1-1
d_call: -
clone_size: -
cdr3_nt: TGCGCCAGCAGCGCGCCCGGGACCCAGAACACTGAAGCTTTCTTT
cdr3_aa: CASSAPGTQNTEAFF

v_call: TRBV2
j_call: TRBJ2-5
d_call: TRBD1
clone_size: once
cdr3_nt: TGTGCCAGCAGTAGGACAGGCCACCAAGAGACCCAGTACTTC
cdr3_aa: CASSRTGHQETQYF

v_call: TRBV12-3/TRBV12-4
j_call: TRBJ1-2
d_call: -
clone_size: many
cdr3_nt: TGTGCCAGCAAAACTGGTGCAGGCGGTGGCTACACCTTC
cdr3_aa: CASKTGAGGGYTF

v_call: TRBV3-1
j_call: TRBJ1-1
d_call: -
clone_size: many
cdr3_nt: TGTGCCAGCAGCCCCCGGCTGGGGGCCATTGTCACTGAAGCTTTCTTT
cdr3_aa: CASSPRLGAIVTEAFF

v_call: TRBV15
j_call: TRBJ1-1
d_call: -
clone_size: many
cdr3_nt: TGTGCCACCAGCGTACCGCCAGACACTGAAGCTTTCTTT
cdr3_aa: CATSVPPDTEAFF

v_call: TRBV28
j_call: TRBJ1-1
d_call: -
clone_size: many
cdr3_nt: TGTGCCAGCAGCTCACCTTACCATCGACCAGGAGGTACTGAAGCTTTCTTT
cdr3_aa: CASSSPYHRPGGTEAFF

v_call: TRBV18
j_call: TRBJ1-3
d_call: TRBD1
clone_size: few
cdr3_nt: TGTGCCAGCTCACCGACACTCAACAGGGGAGGTTCTGTTGAAAACACCATATATTTT
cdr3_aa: CASSPTLNRGGSVENTIYF

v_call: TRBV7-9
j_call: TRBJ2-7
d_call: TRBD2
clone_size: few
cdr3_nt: TGTGCCAGCAGCCTTCATCTTCTCTCTAGCGGGAGGACGAGCTCCTACGAGCAGTACTTC
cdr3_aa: CASSLHLLSSGRTSSYEQYF

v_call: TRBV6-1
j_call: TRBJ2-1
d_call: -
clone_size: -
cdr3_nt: TGTGCCAGCAGGGCGGGCAATGAGCAGTTCTTC
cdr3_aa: CASRAGNEQFF

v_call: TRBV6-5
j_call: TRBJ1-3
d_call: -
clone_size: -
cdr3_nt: TGTGCCAGCAGTTACTCATGGGACTTTGGAAACACCATATATTTT
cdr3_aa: CASSYSWDFGNTIYF

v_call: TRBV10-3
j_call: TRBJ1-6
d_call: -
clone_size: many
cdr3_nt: TGTGCCATCAGTGAGTCGGGTCATGGCCGTTCACCCCTCCACTTT
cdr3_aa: CAISESGHGRSPLHF

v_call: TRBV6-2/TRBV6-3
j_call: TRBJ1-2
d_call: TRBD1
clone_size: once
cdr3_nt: TGTGCCAGCAGTTACTCTTTTAGGGGACAGGGGGCTGTTGGCTACACCTTC
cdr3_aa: CASSYSFRGQGAVGYTF

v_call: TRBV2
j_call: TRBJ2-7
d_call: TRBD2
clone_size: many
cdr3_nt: TGTGCCAGCAGTGAACTAGCGGGAGGGTACGAGCAGTACTTC
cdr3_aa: CASSELAGGYEQYF

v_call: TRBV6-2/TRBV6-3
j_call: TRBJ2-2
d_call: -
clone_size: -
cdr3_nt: TGTGCCAGCAGTACCCCTGCCGGGGGTAGCCAGAACACCGGGGAGCTGTTTTTT
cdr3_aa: CASSTPAGGSQNTGELFF

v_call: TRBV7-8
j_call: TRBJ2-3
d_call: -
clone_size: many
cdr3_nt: TGTGCCAGCAGCTGGGGTCCCTCGGCAGATACGCAGTATTTT
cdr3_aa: CASSWGPSADTQYF

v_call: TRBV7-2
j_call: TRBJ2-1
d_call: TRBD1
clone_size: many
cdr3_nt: TGTGCCAGCAGCTTTTTCTGGACAGGCTACAATGAGCAGTTCTTC
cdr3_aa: CASSFFWTGYNEQFF

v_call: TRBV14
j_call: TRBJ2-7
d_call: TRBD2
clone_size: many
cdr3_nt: TGTGCCAGCAGCCAAGATCTAGCGGCAAGCTCCTACGAGCAGTACTTC
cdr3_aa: CASSQDLAASSYEQYF

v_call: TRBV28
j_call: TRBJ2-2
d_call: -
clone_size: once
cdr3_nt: TGTGCCAGCAGCCTATGGGGGGAGAACACCGGGGAGCTGTTTTTT
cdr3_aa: CASSLWGENTGELFF

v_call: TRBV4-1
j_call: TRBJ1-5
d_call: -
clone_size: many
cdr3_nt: TGCGCCAGCAGCTCGTCACGGTCGGCCAATCAGCCCCAGCATTTT
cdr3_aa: CASSSSRSANQPQHF

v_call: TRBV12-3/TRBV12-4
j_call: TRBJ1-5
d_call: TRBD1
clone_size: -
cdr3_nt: TGTGCCAGCAGCGACAGGGGACAGCCCCAGCATTTT
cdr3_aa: CASSDRGQPQHF

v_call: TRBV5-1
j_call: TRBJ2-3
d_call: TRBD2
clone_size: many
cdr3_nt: TGCGCCAGCGGACTAGCGGGGGATACGCAGTATTTT
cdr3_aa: CASGLAGDTQYF

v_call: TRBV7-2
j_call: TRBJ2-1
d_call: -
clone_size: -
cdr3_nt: TGTGCCAGCAGCTTACTTACCGGTGAGCAGTTCTTC
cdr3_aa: CASSLLTGEQFF

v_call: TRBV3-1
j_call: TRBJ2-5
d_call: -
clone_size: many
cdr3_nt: TGTGCCAGCAGCCAGGCCGGGGGTACGGGGGAGACCCAGTACTTC
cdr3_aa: CASSQAGGTGETQYF

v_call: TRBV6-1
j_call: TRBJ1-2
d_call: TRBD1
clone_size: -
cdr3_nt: TGTGCCAGCAGCCCCGGGACAGGACCGTCTGGCTACACCTTC
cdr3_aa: CASSPGTGPSGYTF

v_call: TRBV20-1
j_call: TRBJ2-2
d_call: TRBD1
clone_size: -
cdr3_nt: TGCAGTGCTAGAAACCGACAGGGGTTCTTGAACACCGGGGAGCTGTTTTTT
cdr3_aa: CSARNRQGFLNTGELFF

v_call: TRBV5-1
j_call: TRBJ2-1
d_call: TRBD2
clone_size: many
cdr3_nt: TGCGCCAGCAGCTTCGGCGGGAGAGGGAATGAGCAGTTCTTC
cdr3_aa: CASSFGGRGNEQFF

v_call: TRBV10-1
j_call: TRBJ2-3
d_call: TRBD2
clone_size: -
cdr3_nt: TGCGCCAGCAGTGAGGGGCTAGCGGGAGTTACGCAGTATTTT
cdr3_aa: CASSEGLAGVTQYF

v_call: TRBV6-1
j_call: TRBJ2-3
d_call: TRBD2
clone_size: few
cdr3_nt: TGTGCCAGCAGTGCTAGCGGGAGGATCGGCACAGATACGCAGTATTTT
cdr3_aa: CASSASGRIGTDTQYF

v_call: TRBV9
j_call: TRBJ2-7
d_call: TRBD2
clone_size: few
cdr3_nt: TGTGCCAGCAGCGCCTCTGGACTAGCGGGCTACGAGCAGTACTTC
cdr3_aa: CASSASGLAGYEQYF

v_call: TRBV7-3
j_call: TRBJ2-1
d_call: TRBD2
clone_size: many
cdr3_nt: TGTGCCAGCAGCCCCAGAACTAGCGATGAGCAGTTCTTC
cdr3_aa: CASSPRTSDEQFF

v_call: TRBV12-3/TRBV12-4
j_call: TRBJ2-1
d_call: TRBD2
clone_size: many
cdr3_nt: TGTGCCAGCAGCCCCACAGCGGGAAAAGCCTACAATGAGCAGTTCTTC
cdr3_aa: CASSPTAGKAYNEQFF

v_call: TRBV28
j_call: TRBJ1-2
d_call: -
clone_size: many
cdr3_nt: TGTGCCAGCACAAGCAAGGACTATGGCTACACCTTC
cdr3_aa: CASTSKDYGYTF

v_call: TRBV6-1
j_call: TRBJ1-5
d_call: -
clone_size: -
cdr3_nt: TGTGCCAGCACATCGCGGGCAGGGGATAGTCAGCCCCAGCATTTT
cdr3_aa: CASTSRAGDSQPQHF

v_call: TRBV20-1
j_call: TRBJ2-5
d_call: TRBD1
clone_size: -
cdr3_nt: TGCAGTGCCACCACAGGGGGCGGGGAGACCCAGTACTTC
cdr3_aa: CSATTGGGETQYF

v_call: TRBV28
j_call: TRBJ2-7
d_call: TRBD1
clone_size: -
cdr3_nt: TGTGCCAGCAGTCCCGGGACAGGGGAAACGTCCTACGAGCAGTACTTC
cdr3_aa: CASSPGTGETSYEQYF

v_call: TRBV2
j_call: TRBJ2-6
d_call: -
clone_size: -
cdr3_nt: TGTGCCAGCAGTGAAGCCCGAAGCTCTGGGGCCAACGTCCTGACTTTC
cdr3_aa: CASSEARSSGANVLTF

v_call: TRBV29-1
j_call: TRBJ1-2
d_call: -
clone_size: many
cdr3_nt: TGCAGCGTTGATTTAGGAAACTATGGCTACACCTTC
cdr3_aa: CSVDLGNYGYTF

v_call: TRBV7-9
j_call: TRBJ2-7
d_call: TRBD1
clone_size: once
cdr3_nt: TGTGCCAGCGAGGACAGGGGCTACGAGCAGTACTTC
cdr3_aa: CASEDRGYEQYF

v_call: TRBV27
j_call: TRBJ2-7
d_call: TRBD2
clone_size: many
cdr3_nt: TGTGCCAGCAGTCCCCGGACTAGCGGGAGATTGGTGCAGTACTTC
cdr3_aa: CASSPRTSGRLVQYF

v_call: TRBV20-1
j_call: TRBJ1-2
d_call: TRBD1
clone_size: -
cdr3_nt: TGCAGTGCCACCCTTTCGGGCAGGGGGCTATCGAACTATGGCTACACCTTC
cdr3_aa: CSATLSGRGLSNYGYTF

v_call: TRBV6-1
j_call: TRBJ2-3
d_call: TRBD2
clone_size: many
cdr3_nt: TGTGCCAGCAGTGCAAGACTAGCGGGAGGAGGTATTACTAGCACAGATACGCAGTATTTT
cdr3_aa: CASSARLAGGGITSTDTQYF

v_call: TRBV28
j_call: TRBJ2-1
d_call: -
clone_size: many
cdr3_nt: TGTGCCAGCAGTTCCCAATCTGGGGGCAATGAGCAGTTCTTC
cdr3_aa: CASSSQSGGNEQFF